This record covers a single TCR beta chain. Trimming took off 2 bases at V and 7 bases at J, with 9 bases between the two ends. This CDR3 has 14 amino acids. CDR1 SNHLY and CDR2 FYNNEI come from the germline V gene. This entry comes from a study of blood T cell repertoires in COVID-19. In the original analysis: Scientists estimated how many nucleated cells there were by amplifying reference gene primers. Method: immunoSEQ multiplex PCR; TCRdb's copy keeps in-frame clones and lacks some. Clonal size and the V and J genes are those of that table, whereas D and trimming came from the DNA. The sample yields over 250,000 clones, 87% seen once.

The specimen sequenced was peripheral blood. This chain joins TRBV2 and TRBJ1-6; tentative D call: TRBD1 (6 bases). This TCR was sampled from a woman aged 45-59 years with acute or convalescent COVID-19. CDR3 sequence: CASSERDTNSPLHF. CDR3 DNA: TGTGCCAGCAGTGAACGGGACACCAATTCACCCCTCCACTTT. The full variable domain, with the rest looked up from reference TRBV2 and TRBJ1-6, is EPEVTQTPSHQVTQMGQEVILRCVPISNHLYFYWYRQILGQKVEFLVSFYNNEISEKSEIFDDQFSVERPDGSNFTLKIRSTKLEDSAMYFCASSERDTNSPLHFGNGTRLTVT.